This T cell receptor (beta chain) comes out of a study of T cells after yellow fever vaccination. Study-level findings and limits: Sorted repertoires could include abundant contaminating clonotypes from bulk cells.

TCR cDNA, made by 5'RACE template switching, carried an added universal primer site and UMIs. TCRdb independently ran MiXCR on the 5' RACE reads; one entry per CDR3 protein. The sample yields 250,000 to 350,000 distinct CDR3 sequences, 8.7% seen once. This clonotype has a count of ten or more. Antigen unknown. The sequences come from CD4+ T cells sorted from PBMCs, collected 5 days after the yellow fever booster vaccination. This receptor was identified in a man aged 18 to 30 who received the YFV17D yellow fever vaccine.

The CDR3 spells CASSFNQGTYNEQFF. The CDR3 bases are TGTGCCAGCAGCTTTAACCAGGGGACCTACAATGAGCAGTTCTTC. This rearrangement joins TRBV7-2 to TRBJ2-1, with D tentatively TRBD1 (6 bases). CDR3 size: 15 residues. Trimming removed 3 bases from V and 2 bases from J, with 11 bases in between. Germline-derived CDR1 and CDR2 are SGHTA and FQGNSA.